The next 29 T cell receptor beta chains were all read from a single sample in a study of CD8 T cells in ankylosing spondylitis. TCRdb re-called the 5' RACE reads through MiXCR, storing one row per CDR3 protein. Of approximately 300,000 distinct CDR3 sequences in the sample, around 20% are singletons; the top ten hold roughly 3.6%. Material: blood, either unsorted or a sorted T cell fraction (not recorded which). These receptors all stem from a female donor with ankylosing spondylitis or in good health (not recorded which).

This chain joins TRBV27 and TRBJ2-6, with D uncertain. V shed 5 bases and J shed 0 bases, with 8 bases lying between them. Germline loops: CDR1 MNHEY, CDR2 SMNVEV (reference sequence). The CDR3 runs to 15 residues. CDR3 sequence: CASSISDSGANVLTF. CDR3 bases: TGTGCCAGCAGTATCTCAGACTCTGGGGCCAACGTCCTGACTTTC.

V usage is TRBV15 and J usage is TRBJ2-3; 8 positions match TRBD2. V lost 1 base to trimming and J lost 6 bases; unmatched junction nucleotides: 21. This CDR3 is built from 20 residues. Germline V gene lookup returns CDR1 LNHNV and CDR2 YYDKDF (reference sequence). The CDR3 loop reads CATSRGGGQGLWREEDTQYF. The CDR3 bases are TGTGCCACCAGCAGAGGAGGGGGTCAGGGTCTGTGGCGGGAGGAGGATACGCAGTATTTT. Looking up the rest from reference TRBV15 and TRBJ2-3 gives the full variable domain: DAMVIQNPRYQVTQFGKPVTLSCSQTLNHNVMYWYQQKSSQAPKLLFHYYDKDFNNEADTPDNFQSRRPNTSFCFLDIRSPGLGDTAMYLCATSRGGGQGLWREEDTQYFGPGTRLTVL.

J is TRBJ2-1 and V is TRBV10-3, with 9 bases matching TRBD2. The CDR3 covers 16 residues. V lost 0 bases to trimming and J lost 9 bases; unmatched junction nucleotides: 9. Germline loops: CDR1 ENHRY, CDR2 SYGVKD. CDR3 coding DNA: TGTGCCATCAGTGAGTCGGAACGGGCGGGAGGGGTTGAGCAGTTCTTC. It translates to CAISESERAGGVEQFF.

The chain carries TRBV12-3 or TRBV12-4 and TRBJ2-7; D gene ambiguous. The CDR3 contains 12 residues. Trimming stripped 3 bases from V and 2 bases from J, with 5 bases between. The DNA of the CDR3 is TGTGCCAGCAGTTTTAGGGCCTACGAGCAGTACTTC. Residues: CASSFRAYEQYF.

This clonotype has at least ten counts. The V and J genes are TRBV29-1 and TRBJ2-3, with D possibly matching TRBD1 (6 bases). V was trimmed by 8 bases and J by 4 bases, leaving 10 bases between them. CDR3 length: 11 residues. The germline V gene encodes CDR1 SQVTM and CDR2 ANQGSEA. CDR3 region: CSTGQPDTQYF. The CDR3 DNA reads as TGCAGCACGGGACAACCAGATACGCAGTATTTT.

This clonotype was seen more than once but under ten times. The V and J genes are TRBV20-1 and TRBJ2-1; 8 bases line up with TRBD2. Germline V gene sequence: CDR1 DFQATT, CDR2 SNEGSKA (reference sequence). V shed 5 bases, J shed 10 bases, and the junction held 13 bases outside the gene matches. The CDR3 has 14 residues. The CDR3 sequence is CSAPGGVEGWEQFF. CDR3 nucleotide sequence: TGCAGTGCTCCCGGGGGGGTCGAGGGATGGGAGCAGTTCTTC.

This clonotype came up a few times. The chain is built from TRBV29-1 and TRBJ1-1, with no clear D. The CDR3 is made up of 17 amino acids. V lost 7 bases, J lost 0 bases, and 24 bases lay in between. Germline assignment: CDR1 SQVTM and CDR2 ANQGSEA. The CDR3 DNA is TGCAGCGCCGCCGGCCCCCCGGAAATGATAATGAACACTGAAGCTTTCTTT. Protein: CSAAGPPEMIMNTEAFF.

The sample holds many counts of this clonotype. This chain connects TRBV20-1 to TRBJ1-6; no clear D gene. CDR1 and CDR2 from the germline V gene are DFQATT and SNEGSKA (reference sequence). The CDR3 runs to 16 residues. V lost 0 bases and J 1 base, leaving 10 bases between the germline ends. The DNA for the CDR3 is TGCAGTGCTAGAGATAGCGCTCGATCCTATAATTCACCCCTCCACTTT. Translation gives CSARDSARSYNSPLHF.

V is TRBV20-1 and J is TRBJ1-4; D ambiguous. Germline V gene data show CDR1 as DFQATT and CDR2 as SNEGSKA (reference sequence). The CDR3 is 15 residues long. V lost 6 bases to trimming and J lost 6 bases, with 20 bases between them. The chain's CDR3 is CSAHPSRPPDEKLFF. Written as DNA, the CDR3 is TGCAGTGCGCACCCCTCGCGGCCCCCCGATGAAAAACTGTTTTTT.

This clonotype showed up just a few times. V usage is TRBV7-2 and J usage is TRBJ2-7, with 7 bases that match TRBD2. This CDR3 is built from 13 residues. After removal of 2 bases from V and 3 bases from J, the junction contained 1 base not matched to a gene. Per germline, CDR1 SGHTA and CDR2 FQGNSA. CDR3 loop: CASSLTSVYEQYF. In DNA, the CDR3 is TGTGCCAGCAGCTTAACTAGCGTCTACGAGCAGTACTTC.

This chain's CDR3 is CASSEMGTDTQYF. The CDR3 nucleotides read TGTGCCAGCAGCGAGATGGGCACAGATACGCAGTATTTT. The rearrangement uses TRBV14 and TRBJ2-3; D unresolved. Trimming shortened V by 5 bases and J by 1 base, and 7 bases separated the two germline ends. Germline CDR1 reads SGHDN; CDR2 reads FVKESK. This CDR3 spans 13 amino acids. Combining the CDR3 with reference TRBV14 and TRBJ2-3 gives the whole variable domain EAGVTQFPSHSVIEKGQTVTLRCDPISGHDNLYWYRRVMGKEIKFLLHFVKESKQDESGMPNNRFLAERTGGTYSTLKVQPAELEDSGVYFCASSEMGTDTQYFGPGTRLTVL.

The chain employs TRBV5-1 and TRBJ2-1, with a tentative D call TRBD1 (6 bases). V shed 0 bases and J shed 0 bases, with 10 bases lying between them. Germline assignment: CDR1 SGHRS and CDR2 YFSETQ. The CDR3 runs to 16 residues. The CDR3 region has the DNA TGCGCCAGCAGCTTGGGACAGGATAGCTCCTACAATGAGCAGTTCTTC. This translates into CASSLGQDSSYNEQFF.

The chain combines TRBV28 with TRBJ1-2, with 9 bases fitting TRBD1. Germline values: CDR1 MDHEN, CDR2 SYDVKM. The junction had 10 bases not matched to a gene; V was cut back by 7 bases and J by 7 bases. The CDR3 runs to 14 residues. The CDR3 DNA follows: TGTGCCAGCACGTTTCCGGGACAGGGCCTTGGCTACACCTTC. Residues: CASTFPGQGLGYTF.

The chain employs TRBV29-1 and TRBJ2-1; no clear D. The germline CDR1 and CDR2 sequences are SQVTM and ANQGSEA. Deletions cut 5 bases from V and 0 bases from J, with 5 bases between. The CDR3 consists of 12 residues. The CDR3 DNA reads as TGCAGCGTTCATAGCTCCTACAATGAGCAGTTCTTC. This encodes CSVHSSYNEQFF.

This clonotype was picked up a small number of times. The chain couples TRBV6-5 to TRBJ1-1, with 9 bases identical to TRBD1. Germline trimming cut 0 bases from V and 5 bases from J; bases unmatched to any gene: 1. CDR1 is MNHEY, CDR2 SVGAGI, per germline. The CDR3 is made up of 14 amino acids. The CDR3, as DNA: TGTGCCAGCAGTTACTCCGACAGGGGGACTGAAGCTTTCTTT. Its translation: CASSYSDRGTEAFF.

This clonotype was observed at least ten times. The chain links TRBV5-6 to TRBJ2-3; D is perhaps TRBD2 (5 bases). Trimming shortened V by 9 bases and J by 0 bases, and 11 bases separated the two germline ends. The CDR3 loop spans 13 amino acids. CDR1 is SGHDT and CDR2 is YYEEEE in the germline V gene. The CDR3: CATSRTSTDTQYF. CDR3 bases: TGTGCCACTAGCAGAACTAGCACAGATACGCAGTATTTT.

The rearrangement uses TRBV7-2 and TRBJ2-1, with a tentative D call TRBD2 (6 bases). Germline V gene data show CDR1 as SGHTA and CDR2 as FQGNSA. The CDR3 spans 15 residues. Trimming left V 3 bases short and J 4 bases short, with 13 bases between. CDR3 in amino acids: CASSFDSGLYNEQFF. The DNA of the CDR3 is TGTGCCAGCAGCTTCGACAGCGGGCTTTACAATGAGCAGTTCTTC.

This clonotype was counted a few times. This rearrangement joins TRBV14 to TRBJ2-1, with a possible D match to TRBD2 (5 bases). This CDR3 contains 15 residues. The germline V gene has CDR1 SGHDN and CDR2 FVKESK. The V gene lost 0 bases and the J gene lost 9 bases, with 15 bases spanning the gap. CDR3 sequence reads: CASSQELTGAGEQFF. CDR3 nucleotide sequence: TGTGCCAGCAGCCAAGAACTGACGGGCGCGGGTGAGCAGTTCTTC.

The genes are TRBV28 and TRBJ2-7; no reliable D call. This CDR3 spans 13 amino acids. Germline V gives CDR1 MDHEN, CDR2 SYDVKM. The V gene lost 1 base and the J gene lost 2 bases, with 6 bases spanning the gap. DNA for the CDR3: TGTGCCAGCAGTTTATTAGCTGCCTACGAGCAGTACTTC. Translated, it gives CASSLLAAYEQYF.

The chain employs TRBV20-1 and TRBJ2-1; 9 bases line up with TRBD2. With V trimmed by 6 bases and J by 3 bases, 9 bases remained unmatched. This CDR3 region has 15 residues. Germline V gives CDR1 DFQATT, CDR2 SNEGSKA (reference sequence). CDR3 amino acids: CSAIRLAGDYNEQFF. CDR3 coding DNA: TGCAGTGCCATCAGATTAGCGGGGGACTACAATGAGCAGTTCTTC.

This clonotype has just a few counts. One junction end does not reproduce the germline sequence, and a read error may be involved. The V and J genes are TRBV10-3 and TRBJ2-7; 8 nucleotides match TRBD2. CDR3 length: 14 residues. Per the germline V gene, CDR1 is ENHRY and CDR2 is SYGVKD. The CDR3, as DNA: TGTGCCATCAGTGAGTCTGTAGGACTAGCCCCCCCTAACTTC. Protein: CAISESVGLAPPNF.

V usage is TRBV7-2 and J usage is TRBJ2-1; D unclear. This CDR3 comprises 11 residues. V was clipped by 7 bases and J by 6 bases, with 7 bases between them. Germline V gene sequence: CDR1 SGHTA, CDR2 FQGNSA. Here the CDR3 reads CASTKINEQFF. Here the CDR3 DNA reads TGTGCCAGCACCAAAATCAATGAGCAGTTCTTC. Based on the CDR3 plus reference TRBV7-2 and TRBJ2-1, the full variable domain is GAGVSQSPSNKVTEKGKDVELRCDPISGHTALYWYRQSLGQGLEFLIYFQGNSAPDKSGLPSDRFSAERTGGSVSTLTIQRTQQEDSAVYLCASTKINEQFFGPGTRLTVL.

V is TRBV5-6 and J is TRBJ2-1, with D possibly being TRBD1 or TRBD2 (5 bases each). Trimming removed 3 bases at V and 6 bases at J, with 13 bases between. CDR3 length: 14 residues. Germline V gene sequence: CDR1 SGHDT, CDR2 YYEEEE. CDR3 protein: CASSWGGTVNEQFF. In DNA form, the CDR3 reads TGTGCCAGCAGCTGGGGTGGGACCGTCAATGAGCAGTTCTTC.

A few counts support this clonotype. This chain connects TRBV6-1 to TRBJ2-7, with 15 bases that match TRBD2. J lost 11 bases, V lost 6 bases, and 5 bases had no gene match. This CDR3 contains 13 residues. Looked up from germline, CDR1 is MNHNS and CDR2 is SASEGT. The CDR3 DNA sequence: TGTGCCAGCAGCCCGGGACTAGCGGGAGGAAAGTACTTC. Translation gives CASSPGLAGGKYF.

This clonotype was detected only a few times. The rearrangement links TRBV6-1 to TRBJ1-6; D might be TRBD1 (6 bases). V shed 6 bases and J shed 6 bases, with 12 bases lying between them. Germline V gives CDR1 MNHNS, CDR2 SASEGT. The CDR3 sequence is 14 residues long. In DNA, the CDR3 is TGTGCCAGCAGGATGGACAGTCTTAATTCACCCCTCCACTTT. Translated, it gives CASRMDSLNSPLHF.

The CDR3 coding sequence is TGTGCCAGCAGCGTAGGTGAGTTCTTAGCGGCCAATGAGCAGTTCTTC. Translating it yields CASSVGEFLAANEQFF. The chain links TRBV9 to TRBJ2-1, with D tentatively TRBD2 (6 bases). Germline V gene data show CDR1 as SGDLS and CDR2 as YYNGEE. V lost 0 bases, J lost 6 bases, and 16 bases lay in between. The CDR3 is 16 amino acids.

This clonotype was found a few times. The gene calls are TRBV20-1 and TRBJ2-5, with a possible D match to TRBD2 (6 bases). Germline assignment: CDR1 DFQATT and CDR2 SNEGSKA (reference sequence). This CDR3 contains 15 residues. Trimming removed 3 bases from V and 4 bases from J, with 18 bases in between. This CDR3 is CSARKLAILAETQYF. DNA of the CDR3: TGCAGTGCTAGGAAACTAGCCATTCTCGCAGAGACCCAGTACTTC.

In its sample, this clonotype was seen a few times. This chain links TRBV7-2 with TRBJ2-7; unclear D gene. CDR3 length: 14 amino acids. In germline, CDR1 is SGHTA, CDR2 FQGNSA. Trimming took off 1 base at V and 2 bases at J, with 9 bases between the two ends. CDR3 sequence (DNA): TGTGCCAGCAGCTTAGGGACCCCTCCCTACGAGCAGTACTTC. It codes for CASSLGTPPYEQYF.

This clonotype has a single count. The rearrangement links TRBV21-1 to TRBJ1-1. TRBV21-1 is termed a pseudogene. The CDR3 contains 13 residues. The CDR3 DNA sequence: TGTGCCAGCAGCAAAGAGTTGAACACTGAAGCTTTCTTT. Its protein product is CASSKELNTEAFF.